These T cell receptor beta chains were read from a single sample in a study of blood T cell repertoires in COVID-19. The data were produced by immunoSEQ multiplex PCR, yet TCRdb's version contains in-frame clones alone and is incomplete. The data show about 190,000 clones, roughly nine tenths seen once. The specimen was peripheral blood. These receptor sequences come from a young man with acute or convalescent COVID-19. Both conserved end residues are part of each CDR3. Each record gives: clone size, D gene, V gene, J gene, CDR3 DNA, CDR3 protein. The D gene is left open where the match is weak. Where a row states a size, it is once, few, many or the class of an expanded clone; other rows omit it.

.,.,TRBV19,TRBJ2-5,TGTGCCAGTAGCCCACTCGACAGGCAAGAGACCCAGTACTTC,CASSPLDRQETQYF
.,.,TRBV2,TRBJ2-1,TGTGCCAGCAGCCTTAGCGTCGGGTCCTACAATGAGCAGTTCTTC,CASSLSVGSYNEQFF
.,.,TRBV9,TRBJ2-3,TGTGCCAGCAGCGTGGTCAGCGGGAGCACAGATACGCAGTATTTT,CASSVVSGSTDTQYF
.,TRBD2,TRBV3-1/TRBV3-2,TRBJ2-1,TGTGCCAGCAGCCGGAAAAGGACTAGCGGGAGTGTTGGTGAGCAGTTCTTC,CASSRKRTSGSVGEQFF
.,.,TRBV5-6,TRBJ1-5,TGTGCCAGCAGCTTGGCCTTGGAGGGGTGGTATCAGCCCCAGCATTTT,CASSLALEGWYQPQHF
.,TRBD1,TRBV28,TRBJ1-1,TGTGCCAGCACCGCTACAGGGGCCGGGCACACTGAAGCTTTCTTT,CASTATGAGHTEAFF
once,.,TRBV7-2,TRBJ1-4,TGTGCCAGCAGCCGTGGACTCCCCGGTGAAAAACTGTTTTTT,CASSRGLPGEKLFF
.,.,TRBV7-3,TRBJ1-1,TGTGCCAGCAGCTTTTCAGGGATCACTGAAGCTTTCTTT,CASSFSGITEAFF
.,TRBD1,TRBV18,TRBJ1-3,TGTGCCAGCTCACCAACCGGACAGGCCACCTCTGGAAACACCATATATTTT,CASSPTGQATSGNTIYF
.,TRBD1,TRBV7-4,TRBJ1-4,TGTGCCAGCCCCAAGGGGGCCGGGGAAAAACTGTTTTTT,CASPKGAGEKLFF
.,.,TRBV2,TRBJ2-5,TGTGCTGGAGCGGTGAGGGCCCAAGAGACCCAGTACTTC,CAGAVRAQETQYF
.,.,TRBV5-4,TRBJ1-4,TGTGCCAGCAGCAGCAGGGGAGGGGATGAAAAACTGTTTTTT,CASSSRGGDEKLFF
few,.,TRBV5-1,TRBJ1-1,TGCGCCAGCAAAGGCCCAGGGCTGGCTGAAGCTTTCTTT,CASKGPGLAEAFF
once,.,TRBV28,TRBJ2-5,TGTGCCAGCAGCAGGGGTTGGGAGACCCAGTACTTC,CASSRGWETQYF
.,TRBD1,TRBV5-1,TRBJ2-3,TGCGCCAGCAGCTTCCTGACAGGGAGCACAGATACGCAGTATTTT,CASSFLTGSTDTQYF
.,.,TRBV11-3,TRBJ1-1,TGTGCCAGCAGCAGACAGGTGGACACTGAAGCTTTCTTT,CASSRQVDTEAFF
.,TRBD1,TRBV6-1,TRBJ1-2,TGTGCCAGCAGTGACGGACAGGGCTCTGGATCTGGCTACACCTTC,CASSDGQGSGSGYTF
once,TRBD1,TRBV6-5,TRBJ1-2,TGTGCCAGCAGAAACGTCGGACAGGGTGGCTACACCTTC,CASRNVGQGGYTF
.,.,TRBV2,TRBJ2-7,TGTGCCAGCAGTGGAAAGCCAGGACAGACCTCTCCCTACGAGCAGTACTTC,CASSGKPGQTSPYEQYF
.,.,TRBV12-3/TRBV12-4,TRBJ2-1,TGTGCCAGCGGCAGGGAGGCTGAGCAGTTCTTC,CASGREAEQFF
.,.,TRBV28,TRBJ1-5,TGTGCCAGCAGCCAAACTCTAGGAGGGCGAAATCAGCCCCAGCATTTT,CASSQTLGGRNQPQHF
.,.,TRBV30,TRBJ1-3,TGTGCCTGGAGTGTACAGGCAGGGGTGAACACCATATATTTT,CAWSVQAGVNTIYF
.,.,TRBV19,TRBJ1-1,TGTGCCAGTAGTATAAATGGGGGGACTGAAGCTTTCTTT,CASSINGGTEAFF
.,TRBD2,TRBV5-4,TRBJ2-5,TGTGCCAGCAGCTTTCGGCTAGCGGGGGAAGAGACCCAGTACTTC,CASSFRLAGEETQYF
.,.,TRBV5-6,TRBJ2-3,TGTGCCAGCAGCCCACAGGGATGGACAGATACGCAGTATTTT,CASSPQGWTDTQYF
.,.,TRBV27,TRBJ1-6,TGTGCCAGCAGTTTCGGGGGAAATTCACCCCTCCACTTT,CASSFGGNSPLHF
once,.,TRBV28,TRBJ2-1,TGTGCCAGCGGTTCCCGACTCGGCGGATCCTACAATGAGCAGTTCTTC,CASGSRLGGSYNEQFF